This T cell receptor (beta chain) was captured by sequencing in a study of long-term antiretroviral therapy in people with HIV (dated by TCRdb to the early 2020s). Regarding the complete study: The earliest samples were collected roughly a decade before the 2015 WHO recommendation for immediate ART, at a time when ART was usually postponed until CD4 counts fell. Whether ART initiation and durable HIV suppression were associated with changes in peripheral blood TRB repertoire composition and diversity was tested in a retrospective serial study. The cohort contributed over 150 cryopreserved PBMC samples from 30 adults with confirmed HIV infection, collected serially over a mean of around 6 years (range 1-12). Of the 25 to 30 participants with HIV, roughly 10 were female. No cross-contamination during QIAcube processing turned up in test extractions that ran a monoclonal T-cell line alongside more than 30 polyclonal samples. Points the paper makes about the study in general: Starting ART was linked to a significant rise in TRB diversity, yet even after long-term ART the diversity remained significantly lower than in transplant donor controls. Narrower CDR3 length ranges were observed in HIV repertoires than in controls, and an antigen-experienced repertoire with only a slight naive shift after ART was suggested by the network structure. Because pre-ART samples had limited cell numbers, unsorted PBMC were profiled rather than sorted CD4+ and CD8+ T cells. The repertoire was dominated across all time points by expanded TRB clones identified before ART initiation, although this dominance was seen to fluctuate and to decrease in many PLHIV after ART. The samples span the years 2004 to 2017, and the ART regimens used at that time may not be as effective as current regimens. Since PBMC availability was limited, sequencing covered only the TCR beta chain, with no alpha chain pairing. No data were available on ART adherence, viral resistance or therapy changes, limiting inferences about post-ART repertoire changes.

The immunoSEQ hsTCRB v3.0 assay was used at survey level resolution to sequence the TRB variable region. The targeted TRB sequencing depth was about 40,000-50,000 T-cell genomes per sample. Pooled TRB libraries were sequenced on an Illumina MiSeq with a v3 150-cycle kit. On the authors' methods: Repertoire analysis ran in R within a reproducible Nextflow workflow covering QC, data transformation and analysis. LymphoSeq2, an R package for AIRR-Seq data exploration, was used to implement custom analyses. After excluding a handful of samples that yielded fewer than 5000 total TRB sequences, approximately 180 HIV repertoires remained for analysis. Among the approximately 190 retained HIV repertoires, 55 to 60 were collected before ART initiation and around 130 after ART initiation. Each repertoire was downsampled to 5000 TRB nucleotide sequences, and summary statistics were averaged across 100 downsampling iterations. The analysis kept only TRB sequences whose CDR3 regions were at least seven amino acids long. Diversity was assessed using a clonality score derived from Shannon entropy and using the Gini coefficient. In repertoire networks, the top 5000 CDR3 amino acid sequences were linked whenever an edit distance of one separated two sequences. For TRB CDR3 amino acid sequences, GLIPH2 was used to predict antigen specificity groups and MHC restriction. To flag known CMV, EBV, HIV or tissue antigen associations, CDR3 amino acid sequences were matched against VDJdb and McPAS-TCR. Pre-ART, post-ART and control groups were compared with Wilcoxon signed-rank tests and Holm-Bonferroni correction. TCRdb's version of the immuneACCESS table is confined to in-frame rearrangements and falls short of the full clone set. An unresolved V gene accounts for under half of the shortfall where checked; the remainder is of unknown origin. The V and J calls and clone size are taken from that table; D and trimming were inferred from the DNA. The sample table shows about 34,000 clones, and around 75% are seen once. The ten largest account for 3% to 4% of the sample.

Per the germline V gene (reference sequence), SEHNR is the CDR1 and FQNEAQ is the CDR2. Relative to germline, V is 5 bases shorter and J is 7 bases shorter, with 9 bases between their ends. From the cysteine up to the phenylalanine, the CDR3 has a length of 12 residues. CDR3 DNA only is kept here, 36 bases in frame from base 1. Inclusion was restricted to participants for whom at least one PBMC sample before ART initiation and at least two post-ART samples were available. Treatment was received in the United States of America by all participants with HIV. Before DNA extraction, cryopreserved samples of about 0.95-10 million PBMC were thawed and washed. At the time of the earliest PBMC sample for each participant with HIV, ages ranged from about 23 to 60 years. Per participant, PBMC samples came from 1-4 timepoints prior to ART initiation and 2-8 timepoints following ART initiation, for a median of 7 samples. Serial HIV viral load, CD4+ T-cell count, ART history and demographic data were obtained for every participant. A Qiagen kit on a QIAcube was used to extract genomic DNA from unsorted PBMC, with samples processed in batches of 12.

About this clone itself: Its antigen is still unknown. The input lacks base qualities; no much larger clone sits a single base away.

The chain is made from TRBV7-9 and TRBJ2-1, with the D gene not confidently named. This clonotype was obtained from a man between 18 and 29 years old with HIV. Here the sequenced sample was unsorted PBMCs, taken 1.9 years after starting antiretroviral therapy. DNA sequence: TGTGCCAGCAGCCCCCCTCCAAATGAGCAGTTCTTC. Protein translation: CASSPPPNEQFF.